The entry below gives a single T cell receptor beta chain sequence along with its context. The antigen remains undetermined. The assay was immunoSEQ multiplex PCR, and TCRdb's table has in-frame clones only and misses some. The sample has about 2.1 million clones, around 95% seen once; the top ten hold about 1.7%. The sample comes from a study of shared clonotypes between healthy human individuals. Across the whole study: Every donor yielded three CD4 naive, three CD4 memory, two CD8 naive and one CD8 memory plate. General study results and limits: It was the non-shared clonotypes that had lower generation probabilities than clonotypes shared by all four donors. Across four donors, naive CD4 shared roughly 5%, naive CD8 less than 4%, memory CD4 2% to 2.5%, memory CD8 about 0.4%. Memory subsets had estimated richness that was generally smaller than that of naive subsets.

Naive CD8 cells were CD45RO-negative, positively selected for CCR7, excluding terminally differentiated effector memory CD45RA+ cells. This CDR3 has 16 amino acids. CDR1 and CDR2 from the germline V gene are MNHEY and SMNVEV (reference sequence). V gave up 6 bases and J gave up 0 bases; unmatched junction bases: 7. The origin of this receptor is a man aged 18 to 35 in good health. Some clones in this sample may be carry-over from other donors' samples. The specimen was naive CD8+ T cells from PBMCs. The V and J genes are TRBV27 and TRBJ2-2, with 7 bases that match TRBD1. CDR3 loop: CASSPTGAPNTGELFF. The CDR3 DNA sequence: TGTGCCAGCAGCCCAACAGGGGCCCCGAACACCGGGGAGCTGTTTTTT.